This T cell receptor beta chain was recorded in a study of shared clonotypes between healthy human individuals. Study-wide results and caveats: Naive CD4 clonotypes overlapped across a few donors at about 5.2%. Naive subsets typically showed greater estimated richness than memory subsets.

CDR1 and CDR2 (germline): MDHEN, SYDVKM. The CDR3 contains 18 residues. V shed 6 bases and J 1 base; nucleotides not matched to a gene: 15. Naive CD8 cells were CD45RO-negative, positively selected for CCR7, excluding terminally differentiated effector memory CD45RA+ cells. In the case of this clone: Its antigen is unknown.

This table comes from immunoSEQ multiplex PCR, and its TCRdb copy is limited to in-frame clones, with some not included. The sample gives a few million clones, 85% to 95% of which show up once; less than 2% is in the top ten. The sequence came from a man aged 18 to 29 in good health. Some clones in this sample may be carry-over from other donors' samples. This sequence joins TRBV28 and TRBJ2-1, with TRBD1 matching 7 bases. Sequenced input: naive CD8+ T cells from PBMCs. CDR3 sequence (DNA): TGTGCCAGCAGCCGAACAGGGGCACACGGGGTTTCCTACAATGAGCAGTTCTTC. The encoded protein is CASSRTGAHGVSYNEQFF.